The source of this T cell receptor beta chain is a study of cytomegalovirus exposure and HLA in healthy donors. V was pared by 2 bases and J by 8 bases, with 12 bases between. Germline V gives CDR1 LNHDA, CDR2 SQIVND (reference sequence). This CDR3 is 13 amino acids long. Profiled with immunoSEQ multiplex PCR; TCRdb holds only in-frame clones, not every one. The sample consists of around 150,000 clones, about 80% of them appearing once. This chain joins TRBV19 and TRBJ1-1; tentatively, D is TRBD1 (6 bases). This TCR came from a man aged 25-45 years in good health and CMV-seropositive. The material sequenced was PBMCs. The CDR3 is CASSIPGTLEAFF. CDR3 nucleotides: TGTGCCAGTAGTATACCCGGGACATTAGAAGCTTTCTTT.